This T cell receptor (beta chain) came from a study of blood T cell repertoires in COVID-19. Study context: Acute-phase and convalescent COVID-19 samples originated in the United States, Italy and Spain.

Produced via immunoSEQ multiplex PCR; TCRdb's table is partial and in-frame only. The sample yields around 180,000 clones, more than 70% seen once. V shed 2 bases and J shed 0 bases, with 10 bases lying between them. Germline CDR1 reads MNHNS; CDR2 reads SASEGT. The CDR3 consists of 15 residues. Sequencing was performed on peripheral blood. The clonotype comes from a woman aged 25 to 39 with acute or convalescent COVID-19. The chain recombines TRBV6-1 with TRBJ1-1; the D is unclear. In DNA, the CDR3 is TGTGCCAGCAGTGAACTAGACGGATTGAACACTGAAGCTTTCTTT. Its translation: CASSELDGLNTEAFF.